Shown below are 12 T cell receptor beta chains from a single sample sequenced in a study of response to subunit inactivated influenza vaccine. TCRdb redid the calling of the RT-PCR reads with MiXCR, one entry per CDR3 protein. In the table there are 800,000 or so distinct CDR3 sequences, around 21% of which are singletons. The specimen comprised PBMCs from blood, sampled 5 days after vaccination. Receptors were obtained from a man aged 50-59 years who received an inactivated influenza vaccine.

This chain connects TRBV29-1 to TRBJ2-1; tentative D call: TRBD2 (5 bases). The germline CDR1 and CDR2 sequences are SQVTM and ANQGSEA. The V gene lost 8 bases and the J gene lost 2 bases, with 13 bases spanning the gap. This CDR3 has 13 residues. As DNA, the CDR3 is TGCAGCACCTCCCGGACTCCCTACAATGAGCAGTTCTTC. Translating it yields CSTSRTPYNEQFF.

The CDR3 here is CASSQDNRDQPQHF. CDR3 bases: TGCGCCAGCAGCCAAGATAACCGTGATCAGCCCCAGCATTTT. The rearrangement joins TRBV4-3 to TRBJ1-5; D gene uncertain. In germline, CDR1 is LGHNA, CDR2 YSLEER. This CDR3 is built from 14 residues. The V gene lost 0 bases and the J gene lost 5 bases, with 8 bases spanning the gap.

This clonotype was counted a single time. The chain carries TRBV20-1 and TRBJ2-7; D is unresolved. The CDR3 extends over 13 amino acids. Trimming stripped 1 base from V and 2 bases from J, with 9 bases between. Germline-derived CDR1 and CDR2 are DFQATT and SNEGSKA (reference sequence). CDR3 region: CSARVPAAYEQYF. DNA of the CDR3: TGCAGTGCTAGAGTCCCGGCAGCCTACGAGCAGTACTTC.

This sequence joins TRBV6-2 or TRBV6-3 and TRBJ2-7; 7 bases line up with TRBD1. From germline, CDR1 is MNHEY and CDR2 SVGEGT. This CDR3 region has 17 residues. V was clipped by 6 bases and J by 2 bases; unmatched bases: 16. CDR3 DNA: TGTGCCAGCAGAGGGACAGCCTACCAGCGCCGACCCTACGAGCAGTACTTC. Residues: CASRGTAYQRRPYEQYF.

This clonotype was detected only once. The rearrangement joins TRBV29-1 to TRBJ1-1; TRBD1 matches at 10 bases. Germline-derived CDR1 and CDR2 are SQVTM and ANQGSEA. The V segment lost 7 bases and the J segment 1 base; nucleotides outside the gene matches: 3. CDR3 length: 13 amino acids. CDR3 DNA: TGCAGCGCAGGGGACAGGGGGAACACTGAAGCTTTCTTT. Translation gives CSAGDRGNTEAFF.

The V gene is TRBV7-6, the J gene TRBJ2-3, with TRBD2 as a possible D gene (6 bases). CDR1 and CDR2 from the germline V gene are SGHVS and FNYEAQ. This CDR3 region has 18 residues. V was shortened by 2 bases and J by 9 bases, with 27 bases between the two germline ends. CDR3 region: CASSLSVVRTPVGGTQYF. The DNA for the CDR3 is TGTGCCAGCAGCTTATCAGTCGTTAGGACTCCGGTAGGAGGGACGCAGTATTTT. The variable domain in full, completed from reference TRBV7-6 and TRBJ2-3, reads GAGVSQSPRYKVTKRGQDVALRCDPISGHVSLYWYRQALGQGPEFLTYFNYEAQQDKSGLPNDRFSAERPEGSISTLTIQRTEQRDSAMYRCASSLSVVRTPVGGTQYFGPGTRLTVL.

This clonotype was seen only a few times. The chain uses TRBV5-1 and TRBJ1-5; D gene ambiguous. This CDR3 is built from 15 residues. CDR1 is SGHRS, CDR2 YFSETQ, per germline. V lost 0 bases to trimming and J lost 3 bases, with 10 bases between them. This CDR3 is CASSLGGINNQPQHF. The CDR3 DNA reads as TGCGCCAGCAGCTTGGGAGGTATTAACAATCAGCCCCAGCATTTT.

This chain links TRBV27 with TRBJ2-7; D possibly corresponds to TRBD2 (6 bases). Looked up from germline, CDR1 is MNHEY and CDR2 is SMNVEV (reference sequence). This CDR3 contains 13 residues. V shed 5 bases and J shed 3 bases, with 11 bases lying between them. The CDR3 coding sequence is TGTGCCAGCAGTACGGGACTCTTCTACGAGCAGTACTTC. It translates to CASSTGLFYEQYF.

This clonotype was picked up a small number of times. The rearrangement links TRBV5-1 to TRBJ2-5; TRBD1 agrees at 7 bases. J lost 2 bases, V lost 4 bases, and 5 bases had no gene match. CDR1 SGHRS and CDR2 YFSETQ come from the germline V gene. CDR3 length equals 14 residues. CDR3 in DNA: TGCGCCAGCAGCAAAAACAGGGGACAAGAGACCCAGTACTTC. Its translation: CASSKNRGQETQYF.

The rearrangement links TRBV3-1 to TRBJ2-7; possibly TRBD1 for D (6 bases). The CDR3 sequence is 14 residues long. The ends were cut back, 3 bases at V and 1 base at J, with 10 bases in the middle. Germline lookup yields CDR1 LGHDT and CDR2 YNNKEL (reference sequence). The CDR3 loop reads CASSQPGASYEQYF. The CDR3 coding sequence is TGTGCCAGCAGCCAGCCAGGGGCGTCCTACGAGCAGTACTTC.

With respect to this clonotype: One base away lies a much larger clone, so this may be a sequencing read error. J is TRBJ2-1 and V is TRBV6-2 or TRBV6-3, with 9 bases aligning to TRBD1. CDR3 length equals 15 residues. Germline CDR1 reads MNHEY; CDR2 reads SVGEGT. CDR3 amino acids: CSSSSPGTGTNEQFF. The CDR3 DNA sequence: TGTTCCAGCAGTAGTCCCGGGACAGGGACGAATGAGCAGTTCTTC.

This clonotype was found a few times. The rearrangement links TRBV5-1 to TRBJ2-2; D is unclear. Germline loops: CDR1 SGHRS, CDR2 YFSETQ. V was pared by 4 bases and J by 3 bases, with 10 bases between. The CDR3 length is 14 residues. Here the CDR3 reads CASSMNTDTGELFF. The CDR3 DNA reads TGCGCCAGCAGCATGAACACGGACACCGGGGAGCTGTTTTTT.